The 27 T cell receptor beta chains in this list originate from one sample, sequenced in a study of shared clonotypes between healthy human individuals. The repertoire was sequenced with immunoSEQ multiplex PCR; TCRdb's copy has only in-frame clones and lacks some. This repertoire shows 850,000 to 1,200,000 clones, around four fifths found once; its top ten account for less than 1.5%. Sequenced input: memory CD4+ T cells sorted from blood. Subset: CD45RA-negative fraction. The receptor source for this set is a man between 18 and 35 years old in good health.

The genes are TRBV7-9 and TRBJ2-5, with 8 bases lining up with TRBD2. Germline V gene lookup returns CDR1 SEHNR and CDR2 FQNEAQ (reference sequence). V trimming: 5 bases; J trimming: 7 bases; junction bases outside the gene matches: 3. The CDR3 consists of 12 residues. The CDR3 protein is CASSPAGGTQYF. The CDR3 DNA follows: TGTGCCAGCAGCCCGGCGGGGGGGACCCAGTACTTC.

The chain combines TRBV6-5 with TRBJ2-7, with 10 bases matching TRBD1. Looked up from germline, CDR1 is MNHEY and CDR2 is SVGAGI. V lost 3 bases and J lost 6; bases outside the gene matches: 8. The CDR3 runs 15 residues. The CDR3 DNA follows: TGTGCCAGCAGTTATTCCGGGACAGGGGCTCGCGAGCAGTACTTC. Its protein product is CASSYSGTGAREQYF.

Points on this clone: The identical CDR3 is also encoded by other nucleotide sequences in the sample. This chain connects TRBV30 to TRBJ2-5; a possible D gene is TRBD1 (5 bases). This CDR3 is built from 14 residues. In germline, CDR1 is GTSNPN, CDR2 SVGIG (reference sequence). V was shortened by 2 bases and J by 5 bases, with 15 bases between the two germline ends. CDR3: CAWSPGQLRETQYF. Written as DNA, the CDR3 is TGTGCCTGGAGTCCAGGACAATTACGGGAGACCCAGTACTTC.

This sequence joins TRBV6-1 and TRBJ1-6, with a weak D call TRBD1 (5 bases). Germline CDR1 MNHNS, CDR2 SASEGT. V was cut by 7 bases and J by 7 bases, with 14 bases left in between. CDR3 size: 14 residues. The CDR3 is CASTTQGSNSPLHF. The CDR3 DNA follows: TGTGCCAGCACGACGCAGGGCTCCAATTCACCCCTCCACTTT.

The V and J genes are TRBV6-1 and TRBJ2-4; D is tentatively TRBD1 or TRBD2 (5 bases each). Trimming removed 2 bases at V and 0 bases at J, with 23 bases between. Germline CDR1 MNHNS, CDR2 SASEGT. This CDR3 comprises 20 residues. CDR3 nucleotide sequence: TGTGCCAGCAGTGAAAGGGGATGGGACCTCATCATGTTAGCCAAAAACATTCAGTACTTC. Protein product: CASSERGWDLIMLAKNIQYF.

This clone has only a few counts. This CDR3 reads CASSLDGVYEETQYF. The CDR3 DNA is TGCGCCAGCAGCTTGGATGGGGTTTACGAGGAGACCCAGTACTTC. V and J are TRBV5-1 and TRBJ2-5; no firm D call. Germline CDR1 reads SGHRS; CDR2 reads YFSETQ. The V gene lost 0 bases and the J gene lost 5 bases, with 14 bases spanning the gap. The CDR3 has 15 residues.

The chain recombines TRBV10-2 with TRBJ2-7; no reliable D call. This CDR3 comprises 11 residues. V lost 5 bases, J lost 3 bases, and 5 bases lay in between. Germline V lookup: CDR1 WSHSY, CDR2 SAAADI. CDR3 coding DNA: TGCGCCAGCAGTCCCCGCTACGAGCAGTACTTC. It specifies CASSPRYEQYF.

The genes are TRBV7-9 and TRBJ2-5; no clear D gene. Germline V CDR1 and CDR2: SEHNR, FQNEAQ (reference sequence). CDR3 length: 18 amino acids. V was trimmed by 4 bases and J by 5 bases, leaving 26 bases between them. The DNA for the CDR3 is TGTGCCAGCAGCTCGGTATCGGCCGTTAATCAATTCGGGGAGACCCAGTACTTC. It specifies CASSSVSAVNQFGETQYF.

The chain employs TRBV18 and TRBJ2-2; perhaps TRBD1 as D (6 bases). Germline V gene data show CDR1 as KGHSH and CDR2 as LQKENI. This CDR3 has 17 residues. The ends were cut back, 3 bases at V and 1 base at J, with 15 bases in the middle. The CDR3 nucleotides read TGTGCCAGCTCACCGCAGACAGGACTCCTGAACACCGGGGAGCTGTTTTTT. Encoded protein: CASSPQTGLLNTGELFF.

This clone occurred a few times. Different DNA sequences within this sample yield the same CDR3. The V gene is TRBV30, the J gene TRBJ1-3; TRBD1 is a possible D gene (6 bases). Germline values: CDR1 GTSNPN, CDR2 SVGIG (reference sequence). The V end was cut by 0 bases, the J end by 10 bases, with 13 bases between. This CDR3 region has 13 residues. The CDR3 protein is CAWSVLGASTIYF. For the CDR3, the DNA is TGTGCCTGGAGTGTATTGGGGGCGAGTACCATATATTTT.

This clone has more than one count but fewer than ten. The chain is built from TRBV9 and TRBJ1-6; D is uncertain. Germline loops: CDR1 SGDLS, CDR2 YYNGEE. The CDR3 totals 17 residues. Trimming removed 0 bases at V and 0 bases at J, with 10 bases between. The CDR3 spells CASSVDQAYSYNSPLHF. The CDR3 bases are TGTGCCAGCAGCGTAGATCAGGCCTACTCCTATAATTCACCCCTCCACTTT. Full variable domain (rest looked up from reference TRBV9 and TRBJ1-6): DSGVTQTPKHLITATGQRVTLRCSPRSGDLSVYWYQQSLDQGLQFLIQYYNGEERAKGNILERFSAQQFPDLHSELNLSSLELGDSALYFCASSVDQAYSYNSPLHFGNGTRLTVT.

The chain is built from TRBV19 and TRBJ2-1, with 9 bases aligning to TRBD1. Germline trimming cut 4 bases from V and 9 bases from J; bases unmatched to any gene: 13. This CDR3 is built from 16 residues. Germline assignment: CDR1 LNHDA and CDR2 SQIVND (reference sequence). This chain's CDR3 is CASSTLDRGHRGEQFF. CDR3 bases: TGTGCCAGTAGTACCCTGGACAGGGGTCATAGGGGTGAGCAGTTCTTC.

This clone has just one count. The chain couples TRBV15 to TRBJ2-5; D is perhaps TRBD1 (5 bases). Trimming removed 9 bases from V and 1 base from J, with 21 bases in between. Germline V CDR1 and CDR2: LNHNV, YYDKDF (reference sequence). This CDR3 has 16 residues. CDR3 DNA sequence: TGTGCCACGAGCTTGGCCACAACAGGCCTCCAAGAGACCCAGTACTTC. Translation gives CATSLATTGLQETQYF.

The V and J genes are TRBV30 and TRBJ2-3, with 8 bases matching TRBD2. This CDR3 has 14 residues. With 7 bases clipped from V and 6 bases from J, the junction kept 12 bases outside the gene matches. CDR1 is GTSNPN, CDR2 SVGIG, per germline (reference sequence). CDR3 sequence (DNA): TGTGCCTCGAAGCGGGGGCTTGGTTGGGATACGCAGTATTTT. Translating gives CASKRGLGWDTQYF.

J is TRBJ1-1 and V is TRBV2; tentatively, D is TRBD1 (5 bases). Germline V gene lookup returns CDR1 SNHLY and CDR2 FYNNEI. The length of the CDR3 is 14 residues. Trimming shortened V by 8 bases and J by 1 base, and 14 bases separated the two germline ends. CDR3 in amino acids: CASRVGGTNTEAFF. CDR3 in DNA: TGTGCCAGCCGGGTGGGGGGGACGAACACTGAAGCTTTCTTT.

This clone has only one observation. The rearrangement links TRBV11-2 to TRBJ2-7, with unresolved D. Between the trimmed V and J ends, which lost 8 bases and 3 bases, there was a span of 14 bases. The CDR3 runs 13 residues. Germline CDR1 and CDR2: SGHAT and FQNNGV. The CDR3 spells CASRPSGVYEQYF. CDR3 DNA sequence: TGTGCCAGCCGACCGTCCGGCGTCTACGAGCAGTACTTC.

This clone was observed a few times. V usage is TRBV19 and J usage is TRBJ1-5; D call uncertain. CDR1 is LNHDA and CDR2 is SQIVND in the germline V gene (reference sequence). The length of the CDR3 is 17 residues. Trimming took off 0 bases at V and 3 bases at J, with 15 bases between the two ends. As DNA, the CDR3 is TGTGCCAGTAGTATAGAGGCGACGGAGCTGTACAATCAGCCCCAGCATTTT. Translation: CASSIEATELYNQPQHF.

The CDR3 nucleotides read TGCGCCAGCAGCCCCGGCGGTACTATCACAGATACGCAGTATTTT. This encodes CASSPGGTITDTQYF. V is TRBV5-1 and J is TRBJ2-3; no clear D. There are 15 residues in the CDR3. V gave up 4 bases and J gave up 2 bases, with 14 bases separating them. Germline CDR1 reads SGHRS; CDR2 reads YFSETQ. Supplemented by reference TRBV5-1 and TRBJ2-3, the full variable domain reads KAGVTQTPRYLIKTRGQQVTLSCSPISGHRSVSWYQQTPGQGLQFLFEYFSETQRNKGNFPGRFSGRQFSNSRSEMNVSTLELGDSALYLCASSPGGTITDTQYFGPGTRLTVL.

This clone was found once. The sample contains more than one DNA sequence encoding this CDR3. The chain combines TRBV9 with TRBJ2-2; 8 bases match TRBD2. V lost 6 bases, J lost 0 bases, and 13 bases stayed unmatched. Germline V gene data show CDR1 as SGDLS and CDR2 as YYNGEE. This CDR3 is built from 18 residues. The CDR3 spells CASTDRANSGANTGELFF. Here the CDR3 DNA reads TGTGCCAGCACCGACAGAGCGAATAGCGGGGCGAACACCGGGGAGCTGTTTTTT. Combining the CDR3 with reference TRBV9 and TRBJ2-2 gives the whole variable domain DSGVTQTPKHLITATGQRVTLRCSPRSGDLSVYWYQQSLDQGLQFLIQYYNGEERAKGNILERFSAQQFPDLHSELNLSSLELGDSALYFCASTDRANSGANTGELFFGEGSRLTVL.

This chain connects TRBV5-1 to TRBJ2-5; the match to TRBD2 covers 7 bases. CDR1 is SGHRS, CDR2 YFSETQ, per germline. The CDR3 has 15 residues. V dropped 1 base and J dropped 3; count of bases not matched to a gene: 6. The CDR3 reads CASSLTSATEETQYF. The CDR3, as DNA: TGCGCCAGCAGCTTGACTAGCGCGACGGAAGAGACCCAGTACTTC. Full variable domain (remainder filled in from reference TRBV5-1 and TRBJ2-5): KAGVTQTPRYLIKTRGQQVTLSCSPISGHRSVSWYQQTPGQGLQFLFEYFSETQRNKGNFPGRFSGRQFSNSRSEMNVSTLELGDSALYLCASSLTSATEETQYFGPGTRLLVL.

The chain carries TRBV19 and TRBJ1-1, with TRBD1 as a possible D gene (6 bases). The CDR3 covers 16 residues. Between the trimmed V and J ends, which lost 5 bases and 0 bases, there was a span of 16 bases. CDR1 and CDR2 (germline): LNHDA, SQIVND (reference sequence). The CDR3 sequence: CASSRRQEIMNTEAFF. The CDR3 DNA follows: TGTGCCAGTAGTCGACGACAGGAGATCATGAACACTGAAGCTTTCTTT.

CDR3 sequence reads: CASSQEWGGGEEQFF. The DNA for the CDR3 is TGCGCCAGCAGCCAAGAATGGGGCGGGGGAGAGGAGCAGTTCTTC. The gene calls are TRBV4-3 and TRBJ2-1; 7 nucleotides line up with TRBD2. Unmatched junction bases numbered 9, after V lost 0 bases and J lost 10 bases. Germline assignment: CDR1 LGHNA and CDR2 YSLEER. The CDR3 is 15 residues long.

This chain uses TRBV27 with TRBJ1-5, with unresolved D. The V gene lost 6 bases and the J gene lost 1 base, with 13 bases spanning the gap. Germline loops: CDR1 MNHEY, CDR2 SMNVEV (reference sequence). The CDR3 contains 15 residues. CDR3 sequence (DNA): TGTGCCAGCAGACAAACGGGTTACAGCAATCAGCCCCAGCATTTT. Protein: CASRQTGYSNQPQHF.

This clone was recorded only once. This sequence joins TRBV10-1 and TRBJ1-2; 9 bases line up with TRBD1. CDR3 length: 15 amino acids. The junction had 11 bases not matched to a gene; V was cut back by 7 bases and J by 5 bases. Germline assignment: CDR1 WNHNN and CDR2 SYGVQD (reference sequence). The CDR3 DNA sequence: TGCGCCAGCACCAGACCCCGGGACAGGGAGTATGGCTACACCTTC. This encodes CASTRPRDREYGYTF.

This chain links TRBV7-6 with TRBJ2-7, with D uncertain. Germline V gene data show CDR1 as SGHVS and CDR2 as FNYEAQ. The ends were cut back, 5 bases at V and 4 bases at J, with 12 bases in the middle. This CDR3 is 13 amino acids long. The CDR3 DNA reads TGTGCCAGCAGCCTGACAACTGATTACGAGCAGTACTTC. It yields the protein CASSLTTDYEQYF.

This clone was seen only a few times. J is TRBJ1-6 and V is TRBV11-2; D remains unclear. V was shortened by 6 bases and J by 14 bases, with 20 bases between the two germline ends. Germline loops: CDR1 SGHAT, CDR2 FQNNGV. There are 14 residues in the CDR3. The CDR3 loop is CASSQNGPILALHF. As DNA, the CDR3 is TGTGCCAGCAGTCAGAACGGGCCTATTTTGGCCCTCCACTTT.

There are a few counts of this clone. This CDR3 is also generated by other DNA sequences in the sample. This sequence joins TRBV5-1 and TRBJ1-3, with D unclear. The length of the CDR3 is 15 residues. Trimming removed 0 bases from V and 4 bases from J, with 11 bases in between. CDR1 and CDR2 from the germline V gene are SGHRS and YFSETQ. The CDR3 is CASSLEGSSGNTIYF. The CDR3 bases are TGCGCCAGCAGCTTGGAGGGCAGTTCGGGAAACACCATATATTTT.